Each of the 13 T cell receptor beta chains below was sequenced from the same sample in a study of cytomegalovirus exposure and HLA in healthy donors. It was with 60 Vbeta and 13 Jbeta primers that the PCR ran. Data came from immunoSEQ multiplex PCR; TCRdb stores just in-frame clones and leaves some out. The table has 100,000 to 150,000 clones, around 70% seen once. Sequencing input: PBMCs. The receptors here all came from a middle-aged man in good health and CMV-seropositive.

The gene calls are TRBV14 and TRBJ1-4; 8 positions match TRBD1. Germline V gene lookup returns CDR1 SGHDN and CDR2 FVKESK. The CDR3 sequence is 15 residues long. V lost 4 bases and J lost 8; bases outside the gene matches: 9. The CDR3 loop reads CASSPTGVKYEKLFF. CDR3 sequence (DNA): TGTGCCAGCAGCCCGACAGGGGTTAAATACGAAAAACTGTTTTTT. The full variable domain, with the rest looked up from reference TRBV14 and TRBJ1-4, is EAGVTQFPSHSVIEKGQTVTLRCDPISGHDNLYWYRRVMGKEIKFLLHFVKESKQDESGMPNNRFLAERTGGTYSTLKVQPAELEDSGVYFCASSPTGVKYEKLFFGSGTQLSVL.

This chain uses TRBV5-4 with TRBJ2-1, with 8 positions matching TRBD1. CDR1 and CDR2 (germline): SGHNT, YYREEE (reference sequence). CDR3 length equals 15 residues. V gave up 0 bases and J gave up 3 bases; unmatched junction bases: 2. The CDR3 sequence: CASSLDGQGYNEQFF. CDR3 in DNA: TGTGCCAGCAGCTTGGACGGACAGGGCTACAATGAGCAGTTCTTC.

The rearrangement links TRBV5-1 to TRBJ1-2, with a tentative D call TRBD1 (6 bases). The CDR3 sequence is 13 residues long. From germline, CDR1 is SGHRS and CDR2 YFSETQ. V lost 4 bases to trimming and J lost 4 bases, with 11 bases between them. The CDR3 DNA sequence: TGCGCCAGCAGCCCGGGACACAGCTATGGCTACACCTTC. Encoded protein: CASSPGHSYGYTF. The full variable domain, rest sourced from reference TRBV5-1 and TRBJ1-2, is KAGVTQTPRYLIKTRGQQVTLSCSPISGHRSVSWYQQTPGQGLQFLFEYFSETQRNKGNFPGRFSGRQFSNSRSEMNVSTLELGDSALYLCASSPGHSYGYTFGSGTRLTVV.

The chain is built from TRBV2 and TRBJ1-2; D uncertain. The V end lost 5 bases, the J end lost 3 bases, and 10 bases lay between the germline ends. The germline CDR1 and CDR2 sequences are SNHLY and FYNNEI. This CDR3 has 13 residues. CDR3 in DNA: TGTGCCAGCAGTCGAGGCAGAGACTATGGCTACACCTTC. It translates to CASSRGRDYGYTF.

V and J are TRBV7-7 and TRBJ2-7; 7 bases are a match to TRBD1. Unmatched junction bases numbered 4, after V lost 2 bases and J lost 3 bases. CDR3 length: 14 residues. Per germline, CDR1 SSHAT and CDR2 FNYEAQ (reference sequence). This CDR3 is CASSLRQGDYEQYF. CDR3 DNA sequence: TGTGCCAGCAGCTTAAGACAGGGAGACTACGAGCAGTACTTC.

This clone was seen just once. The chain joins TRBV7-2 to TRBJ2-1, with TRBD2 matching over 13 bases. The CDR3 length is 16 residues. Trimming at V came to 6 bases and at J to 10 bases, leaving 12 bases not matched to a gene. Germline assignment: CDR1 SGHTA and CDR2 FQGNSA. The CDR3 DNA reads as TGTGCCAGCAGTTCGCCAACTAGCGGGAGGGTCTTCGAGCAGTTCTTC. Translation gives CASSSPTSGRVFEQFF. Based on the CDR3 plus reference TRBV7-2 and TRBJ2-1, the full variable domain is GAGVSQSPSNKVTEKGKDVELRCDPISGHTALYWYRQSLGQGLEFLIYFQGNSAPDKSGLPSDRFSAERTGGSVSTLTIQRTQQEDSAVYLCASSSPTSGRVFEQFFGPGTRLTVL.

This clone came up a few times. The V call is TRBV6-5, the J call TRBJ1-6; no reliable D call. V lost 0 bases and J lost 0, with 6 bases in between. CDR1 and CDR2 from the germline V gene are MNHEY and SVGAGI. This CDR3 contains 16 residues. This CDR3 reads CASSYSRGSYNSPLHF. For the CDR3, the DNA is TGTGCCAGCAGTTACTCGCGGGGCTCCTATAATTCACCCCTCCACTTT.

This clone has just one count. The chain combines TRBV5-1 with TRBJ2-4; TRBD2 agrees at 7 bases. J was trimmed by 8 bases and V by 0 bases; bases with no gene match: 2. Germline values: CDR1 SGHRS, CDR2 YFSETQ. The CDR3 spans 13 residues. Written as DNA, the CDR3 is TGCGCCAGCAGCTTGGGACTAGCCGACATTCAGTACTTC. Translating it yields CASSLGLADIQYF. The full variable domain, completed using reference TRBV5-1 and TRBJ2-4, is KAGVTQTPRYLIKTRGQQVTLSCSPISGHRSVSWYQQTPGQGLQFLFEYFSETQRNKGNFPGRFSGRQFSNSRSEMNVSTLELGDSALYLCASSLGLADIQYFGAGTRLSVL.

The genes are TRBV7-2 and TRBJ2-3; a weak D match, TRBD1 (5 bases). In germline, CDR1 is SGHTA, CDR2 FQGNSA. This CDR3 spans 14 amino acids. Trimming stripped 2 bases from V and 0 bases from J, with 6 bases between. The DNA of the CDR3 is TGTGCCAGCAGCTTACAGGGTAGCACAGATACGCAGTATTTT. Encoded protein: CASSLQGSTDTQYF.

This clone appeared many times. The chain combines TRBV7-2 with TRBJ1-5; 9 bases line up with TRBD1. Germline V gene data show CDR1 as SGHTA and CDR2 as FQGNSA. The CDR3 is 15 residues long. Germline trimming cut 6 bases from V and 4 bases from J; bases unmatched to any gene: 7. CDR3: CASRTSGTGNQPQHF. CDR3 coding DNA: TGTGCCAGCAGAACCTCCGGGACAGGGAATCAGCCCCAGCATTTT.

The chain links TRBV7-6 to TRBJ2-3; 7 bases are shared with TRBD2. J gave up 2 bases and V 1 base, and 3 bases lay outside the gene matches. Germline V gene lookup returns CDR1 SGHVS and CDR2 FNYEAQ. The CDR3 has 15 residues. The CDR3 coding sequence is TGTGCCAGCAGCTTAGGGACTAGTACCACAGATACGCAGTATTTT. Translation gives CASSLGTSTTDTQYF.

In its sample, this clone was seen a few times. This rearrangement joins TRBV19 to TRBJ1-4; the D gene is possibly TRBD1 (5 bases). V was cut by 4 bases and J by 0 bases, with 9 bases left in between. Germline assignment: CDR1 LNHDA and CDR2 SQIVND (reference sequence). The CDR3 has 15 amino acids. CDR3 DNA: TGTGCCAGTAGTACGGGGGGAGCAACTAATGAAAAACTGTTTTTT. Translating it yields CASSTGGATNEKLFF.

The DNA of the CDR3 is TGTGCCAGCAGCCACTCCCGGACTAGCGGGAGTGATGAGCAGTACTTC. This codes for CASSHSRTSGSDEQYF. The chain links TRBV7-2 to TRBJ2-7; 13 bases line up with TRBD2. Germline trimming cut 5 bases from V and 7 bases from J; bases unmatched to any gene: 11. The germline CDR1 and CDR2 sequences are SGHTA and FQGNSA. The CDR3 consists of 16 residues.